This paragraph reports one T cell receptor beta chain. The antigen is not known. The record originates from a study of T cell responses to AZD1222 COVID-19 vaccine. Study results and limitations: At baseline, seropositivity was found in only six or seven AZD1222 recipients.

V shed 2 bases and J shed 4 bases, with 17 bases lying between them. CDR3 length equals 16 residues. Germline V CDR1 and CDR2: LGHNA, YNFKEQ. Data came from immunoSEQ multiplex PCR; TCRdb stores just in-frame clones and leaves some out. The sample carries approximately 190,000 clones, about 89% recorded once. The sample was peripheral blood, taken on day 0 of MenACWY control vaccination. V is TRBV4-2 and J is TRBJ1-2; possible D gene TRBD1, 5 bases. The receptor comes from an adult in good health. In DNA, the CDR3 is TGTGCCAGCAGCCAAAAACCTGGGCAGGGCGGCTATGGCTACACCTTC. Residues: CASSQKPGQGGYGYTF.